This T cell receptor beta chain was captured in a study of blood T cell repertoires in COVID-19. The wider study: Sources were T cells, B-cell-depleted T cells, or PBMCs; the material itself was cDNA or gDNA.

The repertoire was sequenced with immunoSEQ multiplex PCR; TCRdb's copy has only in-frame clones and lacks some. The data show around 270,000 clones, about 85% seen once. This CDR3 contains 16 residues. Germline CDR1 reads SGHTA; CDR2 reads FQGNSA. V was pared by 2 bases and J by 4 bases, with 14 bases between. The receptor was isolated from a human donor with COVID-19, enrolled during active disease. The donor label of this sample is uncertain. The source material was peripheral blood. V gene TRBV7-2 combines with J gene TRBJ2-2; possibly TRBD2 for D (6 bases). CDR3 nucleotide sequence: TGTGCCAGCAGCTTACTGGGTGGAGGGCTCACCGGGGAGCTGTTTTTT. Its translation: CASSLLGGGLTGELFF.